The clone carrying this T cell receptor beta chain came up a few times. What it binds is not known. The source of the sample is a study of beta chain features in type 1 diabetes. Across the whole study: Investigators examined more than 90 million sorted cells across all samples.

The CDR3 has 17 amino acids. Germline CDR1 and CDR2: SNHLY and FYNNEI. The V segment lost 4 bases and the J segment 7 bases; nucleotides outside the gene matches: 19. The study's findings and limits: Insertions at VDJ junctions were less frequent in type 1 diabetes patients. These patients also deleted more nucleotides at the same junctions.

Since all of the isolated RNA was reverse transcribed, expressed TCRB transcripts were what got sequenced. Measured with immunoSEQ multiplex PCR; TCRdb has only the in-frame clones, and not every one. Of about 360,000 clones listed, roughly 12% are singletons. Sequencing was carried out using naive CD4+ T cells from blood. V usage is TRBV2 and J usage is TRBJ2-7; 7 bases line up with TRBD2. This sequence was found in a man in his late teens or twenties in good health. The CDR3 DNA is TGTGCCAGCAGTGGAAGGTCAGGGCTAGCGGCATTCGGAGAGCAGTACTTC. Protein product: CASSGRSGLAAFGEQYF. Combining the CDR3 with reference TRBV2 and TRBJ2-7 gives the whole variable domain EPEVTQTPSHQVTQMGQEVILRCVPISNHLYFYWYRQILGQKVEFLVSFYNNEISEKSEIFDDQFSVERPDGSNFTLKIRSTKLEDSAMYFCASSGRSGLAAFGEQYFGPGTRLTVT.